This TCR beta chain was obtained from a study of OX40 agonist ivuxolimab in advanced cancers. Turning to the overall study: Ivuxolimab, which targeted the costimulatory receptor OX40 (CD134), was an agonistic, fully human IgG2 monoclonal antibody. The monotherapy dose-escalation portion (N ≈ 52 patients) of the phase I ivuxolimab trial is reported in the paper. Partial responses occurred in three dose-escalation patients, of whom one had hepatocellular carcinoma and two had cutaneous melanoma. Patients were allowed to have had prior anti-PD-1, anti-PD-L1 or anti-CTLA-4 therapy, and more than 35% of the dose-escalation patients had been treated with checkpoint inhibitors. Among the roughly 50 dose-escalation patients, around 19 had hepatocellular carcinoma, roughly 15 melanoma, 9 renal cell carcinoma and 9 head and neck cancer. Intravenous ivuxolimab was administered to patients every 2 weeks at six dose levels: 0.01, 0.1, 0.3, 1.5, 3 and 10 mg/kg. The purpose of peripheral TCRbeta sequencing was to test whether ivuxolimab changed TCR sequence diversity and led to clonal T-cell expansion. In the dose-escalation cohort, about four fifths of patients were male, and the mean age was approximately 60 years with a range of roughly 23 to 79.

Broad study findings and their caveats: Which antigens the clonally expanded peripheral T cells were specific for was not determined. Partial responders in the 0.1-3.0 mg/kg groups had among the lowest normalized peripheral clonal expansion, especially among CD8+ T cells. Low levels of normalized T-cell clonal expansion were also seen in some patients who did not respond. Clonal expansion of both CD4+ and CD8+ blood T cells was observed from baseline to week 6 at doses 0.1 to 3.0 mg/kg. On average, CD8+ T cells showed more expanded clones than CD4+ T cells after ivuxolimab.

To sequence the TCRbeta CDR3 region, genomic DNA was isolated from the sorted cells. TCRbeta CDR3 regions were sequenced using the immunoSEQ Assay. What TCRdb holds here is the immuneACCESS table cut down to in-frame rearrangements. Part of the clones is not present; checked against another copy, under half of the missing clones reflect an unresolved V gene, and the others are unexplained. The sample table holds around 80,000 clones, of which roughly four fifths were seen once. The top ten clonotypes cover approximately 5% of the sample. As to this clone: This receptor's antigen is unknown. The input lacks base qualities; no much larger clone sits a single base away.

The trial excluded patients who had a history of autoimmune disease or who were on systemic immunosuppression. Peripheral blood for TCR sequencing was collected from all dose cohorts at baseline, on cycle 4 day 1, and on cycle 7 day 1. Samples were obtained from an open-label, multicenter, first-in-human phase I dose-escalation trial of ivuxolimab. Adults with locally advanced or metastatic melanoma, renal cell, hepatocellular, or head and neck squamous cell carcinoma were enrolled in the trial. Before TCR sequencing, CD4+ T cells and CD8+ T cells from peripheral blood were sorted into separate populations. This clonotype was obtained from an adult with an advanced solid tumor such as melanoma, head and neck, liver or kidney cancer. Specimen: CD4+ or CD8+ T cells sorted from blood, collected in a trial of the OX40 agonist ivuxolimab.

The DNA is as follows: TGTGCCAGCAATGAGGCGGGGGGTCTGAATCAGCCCCAGCATTTT. This codes for CASNEAGGLNQPQHF. The chain joins TRBV6-6 to TRBJ1-5; tentative D gene TRBD1, with 5 bases matching. V is clipped by 7 bases and J by 4 bases, and the sequence between their germline boundaries is 17 bases long. The CDR3 goes from the cysteine to the phenylalanine over 15 residues. The CDR3 DNA has 45 bases and is translated from base 1. Reading the germline V gene (reference sequence) gives CDR1 MNHNY and CDR2 SVGAGI.